The next 20 T cell receptor beta chains were all read from a single sample in a study of response to subunit inactivated influenza vaccine. Each CDR3 protein gets one entry after TCRdb re-called the RT-PCR reads with MiXCR. This table holds about 530,000 distinct CDR3 sequences, over 9.5% found once. Sequencing was performed on PBMCs from blood, taken on the day of vaccination. These receptors all come from a man aged 50-59 years who received an inactivated influenza vaccine.

This clonotype has at least ten counts. The J gene is TRBJ2-5, the V gene TRBV15; 12 bases map to TRBD2. Germline lookup yields CDR1 LNHNV and CDR2 YYDKDF (reference sequence). The CDR3 has 16 amino acids. V trimming: 1 base; J trimming: 4 bases; junction bases outside the gene matches: 4. The CDR3 loop reads CATSRGTSGEGETQYF. In DNA, the CDR3 is TGTGCCACCAGCAGAGGGACTAGCGGGGAGGGAGAGACCCAGTACTTC.

This clonotype was recorded at least ten times. This sequence joins TRBV6-1 and TRBJ2-7; TRBD2 agrees at 10 bases. Germline V CDR1 and CDR2: MNHNS, SASEGT. CDR3 size: 14 residues. Trimming at V came to 6 bases and at J to 2 bases, leaving 4 bases not matched to a gene. As DNA, the CDR3 is TGTGCCAGCAGGATAGCGGGAGGAACCTACGAGCAGTACTTC. The encoded protein is CASRIAGGTYEQYF.

The table lists this clonotype with a few counts. The J gene is TRBJ2-3, the V gene TRBV24-1, with TRBD1 as a possible D gene (5 bases). Trimming took 4 bases from V and 4 from J, leaving 17 bases between them. This CDR3 has 16 residues. The germline CDR1 and CDR2 sequences are KGHDR and SFDVKD. The CDR3 spells CATSEPSQGRADTQYF. CDR3 nucleotide sequence: TGTGCCACCAGTGAGCCATCGCAGGGCAGGGCAGATACGCAGTATTTT.

In this sample, this clonotype turned up many times. This chain uses TRBV5-1 with TRBJ2-3; unclear D gene. The germline V gene encodes CDR1 SGHRS and CDR2 YFSETQ. V dropped 4 bases and J dropped 5 bases, with 11 bases sitting between them. There are 13 residues in the CDR3. The CDR3 sequence is CASSEWVKDTQYF. The CDR3 DNA follows: TGCGCCAGCAGCGAGTGGGTCAAAGATACGCAGTATTTT.

V is TRBV7-8 and J is TRBJ2-1; D call uncertain. Germline values: CDR1 SGHVS, CDR2 FQNEAQ. The CDR3 has 15 residues. V was cut by 0 bases and J by 5 bases, with 11 bases left in between. CDR3 bases: TGTGCCAGCAGCTTAGCGCGGTACACCAACAATGAGCAGTTCTTC. This sequence encodes CASSLARYTNNEQFF.

The V gene is TRBV12-3 or TRBV12-4, the J gene TRBJ2-1; TRBD2 aligns across 7 bases. The CDR3 covers 13 residues. After removal of 8 bases from V and 4 bases from J, the junction contained 5 bases not matched to a gene. CDR3 sequence reads: CASGGGPYNEQFF. CDR3 in DNA: TGTGCCAGCGGGGGGGGTCCTTACAATGAGCAGTTCTTC.

With regard to this clonotype: A much larger clonotype is one base distant, so this may be a read error. The V gene is TRBV5-1, the J gene TRBJ2-3; TRBD2 matches at 12 bases. V shed 4 bases and J 10 bases; nucleotides not matched to a gene: 10. Germline assignment: CDR1 SGHRS and CDR2 YFSETQ. The CDR3 runs to 15 residues. In nucleotides, the CDR3 is TGCGCCAGCAGCCCGACTAGCGGGGGCCCTAATGCGCAGTATTTT. Its protein product is CASSPTSGGPNAQYF.

The chain couples TRBV20-1 to TRBJ2-4; D perhaps matches TRBD2 (6 bases). This CDR3 is 11 amino acids long. Trimming pared 6 bases from V and 7 bases from J, leaving 10 bases between. CDR1 is DFQATT and CDR2 is SNEGSKA in the germline V gene (reference sequence). The CDR3 reads CSAIGGNIQYF. In DNA, the CDR3 is TGCAGTGCGATTGGAGGGAACATTCAGTACTTC.

The CDR3 spells CASSQPVDSWSGELFF. The CDR3 coding sequence is TGTGCCAGCAGCCAACCCGTGGACAGTTGGTCCGGGGAGCTGTTTTTT. V gene TRBV4-2 combines with J gene TRBJ2-2; tentative D call: TRBD1 (6 bases). V was cut by 2 bases and J by 6 bases, with 16 bases left in between. CDR1 and CDR2 from the germline V gene are LGHNA and YNFKEQ. The CDR3 extends over 16 amino acids.

The sample holds many counts of this clonotype. CDR3 protein: CSARGPYSGELFF. CDR3 nucleotides: TGCAGTGCTAGAGGTCCCTATTCCGGGGAGCTGTTTTTT. V and J are TRBV20-1 and TRBJ2-2; D not resolved. CDR1 and CDR2 from the germline V gene are DFQATT and SNEGSKA (reference sequence). CDR3 length: 13 amino acids. The V end lost 1 base, the J end lost 6 bases, and 9 bases lay between the germline ends.

In its sample, this clonotype was seen a few times. This chain joins TRBV9 and TRBJ2-6; TRBD2 is a possible D gene (5 bases). Germline loops: CDR1 SGDLS, CDR2 YYNGEE. The CDR3 has 19 amino acids. V lost 4 bases and J 4 bases, leaving 24 bases between the germline ends. CDR3 bases: TGTGCCAGCAGCCTCACGATTGCGGTGGGAGAGACCGGGGCCAACGTCCTGACTTTC. Residues: CASSLTIAVGETGANVLTF.

This clonotype was seen more than once but under ten times. The rearrangement links TRBV7-2 to TRBJ2-2; maybe TRBD1 (5 bases). Germline CDR1 is SGHTA and CDR2 is FQGNSA. The CDR3 is 16 residues long. Trimming took off 5 bases at V and 3 bases at J, with 16 bases between the two ends. In DNA, the CDR3 is TGTGCCAGCAGCGAAGGGGTTAAAGTGGACACCGGGGAGCTGTTTTTT. It encodes CASSEGVKVDTGELFF.

This clonotype was seen only a few times. The chain has TRBV12-3 or TRBV12-4 and TRBJ1-6; 7 positions match TRBD1. Trimming at V came to 7 bases and at J to 14 bases, leaving 11 bases not matched to a gene. This CDR3 contains 13 residues. CDR3 in amino acids: CASTRTGGTSLHF. DNA of the CDR3: TGTGCCAGCACTAGGACAGGTGGTACGTCCCTCCACTTT.

This chain connects TRBV11-2 to TRBJ2-1; perhaps D is TRBD1 or TRBD2 (7 bases each). CDR3 size: 15 residues. Per germline, CDR1 SGHAT and CDR2 FQNNGV. Trimming took 8 bases from V and 9 from J, leaving 23 bases between them. CDR3 coding DNA: TGTGCCAGCTACCCAGGGGGGCAGGGGAGGGGTGAGCAGTTCTTC. It codes for CASYPGGQGRGEQFF.

In the case of this clonotype: A read error may produce the germline difference seen at one junction end. The chain links TRBV6-2 or TRBV6-3 to TRBJ2-7; no definite D call. The germline CDR1 and CDR2 sequences are MNHEY and SVGEGT. The CDR3 length is 12 residues. The CDR3 is CTSSYNSYEQYF. The CDR3 DNA is TGTACCAGCAGTTACAATTCCTACGAGCAGTACTTC.

There are many counts of this clonotype. V is TRBV5-1 and J is TRBJ2-7; perhaps TRBD1 as D (7 bases). The CDR3 has 14 amino acids. Germline V gene sequence: CDR1 SGHRS, CDR2 YFSETQ. Trimming removed 3 bases from V and 8 bases from J, with 18 bases in between. In DNA form, the CDR3 reads TGCGCCAGCAGCTCAGGGGGGCCCGACTCCCAGCAGTACTTC. Translation gives CASSSGGPDSQQYF.

J is TRBJ1-2 and V is TRBV20-1, with 7 bases lining up with TRBD1. In germline, CDR1 is DFQATT, CDR2 SNEGSKA (reference sequence). The CDR3 has 20 amino acids. Trimming cost V 2 bases and J 2 bases; bases outside gene matches: 23. The CDR3 nucleotides are TGCAGTGCTAGATCCGCTAGGGGGAAGAAGGGACAGAGAGGAAACTATGGCTACACCTTC. Protein: CSARSARGKKGQRGNYGYTF.

This clonotype came up a few times. The chain recombines TRBV5-1 with TRBJ2-1; the match to TRBD1 covers 7 bases. The V gene end was trimmed by 1 base and the J gene end by 8 bases; junction bases not matched to a gene: 6. Germline-derived CDR1 and CDR2 are SGHRS and YFSETQ. CDR3 length: 14 amino acids. For the CDR3, the DNA is TGCGCCAGCAGCTTGTGGACAGGAGGCGATGAGCAGTTCTTC. Residues: CASSLWTGGDEQFF.

This clonotype was detected only a few times. The gene calls are TRBV28 and TRBJ2-2, with 7 bases aligning to TRBD1. The germline V gene encodes CDR1 MDHEN and CDR2 SYDVKM. The CDR3 has 16 residues. The J segment lost 2 bases and the V segment lost 4 bases, leaving 7 bases of the junction unmatched. CDR3 bases: TGTGCCAGCAGTTCCTCGGGACAGATAAACACCGGGGAGCTGTTTTTT. Its translation: CASSSSGQINTGELFF.

The rearrangement uses TRBV20-1 and TRBJ2-7; maybe TRBD1 (6 bases). CDR3 size: 13 residues. Germline CDR1 reads DFQATT; CDR2 reads SNEGSKA (reference sequence). The V end lost 6 bases, the J end lost 3 bases, and 15 bases lay between the germline ends. CDR3 residues: CSANQGIDYEQYF. For the CDR3, the DNA is TGCAGTGCGAACCAGGGGATAGACTACGAGCAGTACTTC.